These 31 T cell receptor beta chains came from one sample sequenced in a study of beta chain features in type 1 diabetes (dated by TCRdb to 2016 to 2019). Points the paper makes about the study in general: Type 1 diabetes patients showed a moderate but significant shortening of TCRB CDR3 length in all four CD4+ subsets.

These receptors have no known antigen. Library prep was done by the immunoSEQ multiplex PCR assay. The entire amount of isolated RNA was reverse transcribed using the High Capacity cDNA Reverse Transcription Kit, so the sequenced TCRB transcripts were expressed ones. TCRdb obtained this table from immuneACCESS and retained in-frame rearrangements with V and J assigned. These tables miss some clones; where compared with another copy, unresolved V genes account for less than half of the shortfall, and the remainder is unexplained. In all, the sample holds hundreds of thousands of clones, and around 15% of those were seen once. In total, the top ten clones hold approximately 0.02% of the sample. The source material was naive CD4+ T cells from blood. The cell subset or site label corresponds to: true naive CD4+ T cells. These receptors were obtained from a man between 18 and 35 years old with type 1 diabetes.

CDR3 sequence (DNA): TGTGCCAGCACCGAGGGGGGGAACACCGGGGAGCTGTTTTTT. This translates into CASTEGGNTGELFF. The chain recombines TRBV6-1 with TRBJ2-2; D is possibly TRBD1 or TRBD2 (6 bases each). Between the trimmed V and J ends, which lost 7 bases and 1 base, there was a span of 10 bases. In germline, CDR1 is MNHNS, CDR2 SASEGT. The CDR3 has 14 amino acids.

The CDR3 sequence is CASSPSDWGETQYF. The CDR3, as DNA: TGTGCCAGCAGCCCATCAGACTGGGGGGAGACCCAGTACTTC. The rearrangement links TRBV7-2 to TRBJ2-5; possibly TRBD1 or TRBD2 for D (5 bases each). V shed 5 bases and J shed 5 bases, with 15 bases lying between them. Germline CDR1 is SGHTA and CDR2 is FQGNSA. The CDR3 has 14 amino acids.

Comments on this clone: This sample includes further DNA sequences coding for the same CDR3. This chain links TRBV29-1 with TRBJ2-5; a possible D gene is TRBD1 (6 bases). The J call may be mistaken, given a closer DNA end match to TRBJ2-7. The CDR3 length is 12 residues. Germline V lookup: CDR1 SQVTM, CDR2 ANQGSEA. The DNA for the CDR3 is TGCAGCGTTGGTGGACAGCCCTACGAGCAGTACTTC. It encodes CSVGGQPYEQYF.

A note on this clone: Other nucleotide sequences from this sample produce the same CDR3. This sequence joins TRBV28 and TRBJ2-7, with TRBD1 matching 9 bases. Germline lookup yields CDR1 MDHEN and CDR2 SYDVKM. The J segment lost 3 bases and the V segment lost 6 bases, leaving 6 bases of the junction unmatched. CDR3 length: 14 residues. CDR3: CASSEPTGGYEQYF. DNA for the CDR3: TGTGCCAGCAGCGAACCGACAGGGGGCTACGAGCAGTACTTC.

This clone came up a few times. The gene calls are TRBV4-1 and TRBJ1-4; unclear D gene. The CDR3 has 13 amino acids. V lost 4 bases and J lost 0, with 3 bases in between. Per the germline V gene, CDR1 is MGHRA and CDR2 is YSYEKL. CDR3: CASSPATNEKLFF. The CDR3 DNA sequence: TGCGCCAGCAGCCCTGCAACTAATGAAAAACTGTTTTTT.

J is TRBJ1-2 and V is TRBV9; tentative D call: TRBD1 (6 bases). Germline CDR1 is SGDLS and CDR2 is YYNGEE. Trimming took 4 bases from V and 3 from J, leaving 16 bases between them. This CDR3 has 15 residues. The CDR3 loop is CASSPSTGSHYGYTF. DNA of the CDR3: TGTGCCAGCAGCCCGTCGACAGGAAGTCACTATGGCTACACCTTC.

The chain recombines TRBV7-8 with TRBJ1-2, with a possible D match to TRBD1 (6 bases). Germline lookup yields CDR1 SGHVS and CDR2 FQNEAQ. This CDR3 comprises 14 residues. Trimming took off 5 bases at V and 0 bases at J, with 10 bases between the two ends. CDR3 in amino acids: CASSLQGTNYGYTF. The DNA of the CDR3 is TGTGCCAGCAGCCTGCAGGGGACTAACTATGGCTACACCTTC. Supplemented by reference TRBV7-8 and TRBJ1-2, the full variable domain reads GAGVSQSPRYKVAKRGQDVALRCDPISGHVSLFWYQQALGQGPEFLTYFQNEAQLDKSGLPSDRFFAERPEGSVSTLKIQRTQQEDSAVYLCASSLQGTNYGYTFGSGTRLTVV.

CDR3 protein: CASSTLLSGTGAEAFF. The CDR3 DNA follows: TGTGCCAGCAGCACCCTCCTGTCCGGGACAGGGGCTGAAGCTTTCTTT. The V gene is TRBV27, the J gene TRBJ1-1; 10 bases map to TRBD1. After removal of 6 bases from V and 6 bases from J, the junction contained 13 bases not matched to a gene. CDR3 length: 16 residues. Germline CDR1 is MNHEY and CDR2 is SMNVEV (reference sequence).

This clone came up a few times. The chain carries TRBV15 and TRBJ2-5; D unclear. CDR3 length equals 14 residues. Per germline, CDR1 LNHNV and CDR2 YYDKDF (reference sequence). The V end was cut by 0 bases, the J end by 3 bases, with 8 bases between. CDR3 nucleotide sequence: TGTGCCACCAGCAGAGATCCAGGAGAAGAGACCCAGTACTTC. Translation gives CATSRDPGEETQYF.

The chain's CDR3 is CASSYGLATNEQFF. CDR3 nucleotides: TGTGCCAGCAGTTACGGACTAGCGACAAATGAGCAGTTCTTC. The rearrangement links TRBV6-5 to TRBJ2-1, with 9 bases matching TRBD2. The CDR3 runs 14 residues. Germline-derived CDR1 and CDR2 are MNHEY and SVGAGI. V shed 2 bases, J shed 7 bases, and the junction held 3 bases outside the gene matches.

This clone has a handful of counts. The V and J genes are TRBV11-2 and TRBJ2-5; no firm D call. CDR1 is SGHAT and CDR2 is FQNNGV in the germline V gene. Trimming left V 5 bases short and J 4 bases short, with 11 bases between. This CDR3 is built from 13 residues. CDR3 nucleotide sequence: TGTGCCAGCAGCCCCCGGGTTCCAGAGACCCAGTACTTC. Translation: CASSPRVPETQYF. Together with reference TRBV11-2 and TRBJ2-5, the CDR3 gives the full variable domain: EAGVAQSPRYKIIEKRQSVAFWCNPISGHATLYWYQQILGQGPKLLIQFQNNGVVDDSQLPKDRFSAERLKGVDSTLKIQPAKLEDSAVYLCASSPRVPETQYFGPGTRLLVL.

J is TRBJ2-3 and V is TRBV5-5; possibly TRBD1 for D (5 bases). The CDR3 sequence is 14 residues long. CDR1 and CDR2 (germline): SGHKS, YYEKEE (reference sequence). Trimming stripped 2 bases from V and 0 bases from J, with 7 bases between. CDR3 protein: CASSFDSSTDTQYF. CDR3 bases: TGTGCCAGCAGCTTCGACAGTAGCACAGATACGCAGTATTTT.

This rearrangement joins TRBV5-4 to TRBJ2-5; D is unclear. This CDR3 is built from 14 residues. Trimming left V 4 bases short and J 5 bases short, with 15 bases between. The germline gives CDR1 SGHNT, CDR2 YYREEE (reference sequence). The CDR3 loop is CASSLDPRAETQYF. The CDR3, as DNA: TGTGCCAGCAGCCTGGACCCCAGAGCGGAGACCCAGTACTTC.

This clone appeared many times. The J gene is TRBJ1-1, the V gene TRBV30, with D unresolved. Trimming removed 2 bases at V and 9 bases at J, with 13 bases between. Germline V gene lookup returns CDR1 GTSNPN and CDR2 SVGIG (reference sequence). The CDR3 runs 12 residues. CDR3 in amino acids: CAWSPRTVQAFF. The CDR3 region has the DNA TGTGCCTGGAGTCCGCGGACGGTACAAGCTTTCTTT.

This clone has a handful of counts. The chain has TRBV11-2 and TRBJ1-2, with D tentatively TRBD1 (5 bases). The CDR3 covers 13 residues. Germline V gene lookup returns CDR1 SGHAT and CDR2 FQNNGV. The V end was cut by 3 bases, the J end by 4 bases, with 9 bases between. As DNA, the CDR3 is TGTGCCAGCAGCTTGGGGGTAGGCTATGGCTACACCTTC. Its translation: CASSLGVGYGYTF.

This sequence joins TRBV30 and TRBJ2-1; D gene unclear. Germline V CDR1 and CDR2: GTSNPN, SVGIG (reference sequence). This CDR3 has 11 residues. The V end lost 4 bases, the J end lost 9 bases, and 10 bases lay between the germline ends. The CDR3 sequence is CAWTDFGEQFF. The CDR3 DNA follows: TGTGCCTGGACTGACTTTGGTGAGCAGTTCTTC.

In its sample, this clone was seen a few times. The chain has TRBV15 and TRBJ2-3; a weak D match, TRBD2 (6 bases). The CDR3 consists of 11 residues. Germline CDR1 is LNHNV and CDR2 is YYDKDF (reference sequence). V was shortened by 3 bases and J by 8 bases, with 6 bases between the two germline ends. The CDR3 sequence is CATSRGGTQYF. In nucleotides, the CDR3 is TGTGCCACCAGCAGGGGAGGTACGCAGTATTTT.

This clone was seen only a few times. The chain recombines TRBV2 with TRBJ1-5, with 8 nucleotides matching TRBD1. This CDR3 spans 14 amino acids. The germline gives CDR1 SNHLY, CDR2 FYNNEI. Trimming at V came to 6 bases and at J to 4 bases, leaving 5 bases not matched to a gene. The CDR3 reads CASSQGAENQPQHF. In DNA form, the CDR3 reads TGTGCCAGCAGCCAGGGGGCCGAAAATCAGCCCCAGCATTTT.

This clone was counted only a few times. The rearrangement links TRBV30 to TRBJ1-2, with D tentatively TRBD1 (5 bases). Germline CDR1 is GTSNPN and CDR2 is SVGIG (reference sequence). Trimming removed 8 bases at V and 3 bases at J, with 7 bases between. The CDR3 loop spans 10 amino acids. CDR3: CAGGDYGYTF. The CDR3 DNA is TGTGCCGGGGGTGACTATGGCTACACCTTC. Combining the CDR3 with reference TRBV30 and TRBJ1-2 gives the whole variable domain SQTIHQWPATLVQPVGSPLSLECTVEGTSNPNLYWYRQAAGRGLQLLFYSVGIGQISSEVPQNLSASRPQDRQFILSSKKLLLSDSGFYLCAGGDYGYTFGSGTRLTVV.

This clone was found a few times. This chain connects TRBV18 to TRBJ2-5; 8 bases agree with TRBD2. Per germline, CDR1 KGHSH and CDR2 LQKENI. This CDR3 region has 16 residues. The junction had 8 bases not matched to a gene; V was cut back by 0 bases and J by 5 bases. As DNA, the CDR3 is TGTGCCAGCTCACCACCTTTGGGACTAGTCTACGAGACCCAGTACTTC. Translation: CASSPPLGLVYETQYF.

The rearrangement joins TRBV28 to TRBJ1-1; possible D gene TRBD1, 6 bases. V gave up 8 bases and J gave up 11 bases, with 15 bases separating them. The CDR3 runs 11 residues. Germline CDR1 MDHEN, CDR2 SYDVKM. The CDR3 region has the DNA TGTGCCAGCTCAACCGGGACATGGGCTTTCTTT. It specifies CASSTGTWAFF.

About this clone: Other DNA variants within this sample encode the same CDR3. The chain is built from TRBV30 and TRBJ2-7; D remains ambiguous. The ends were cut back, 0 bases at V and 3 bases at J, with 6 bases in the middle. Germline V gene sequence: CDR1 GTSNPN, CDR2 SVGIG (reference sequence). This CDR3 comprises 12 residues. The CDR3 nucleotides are TGTGCCTGGAGTGTTGTTGGCTACGAGCAGTACTTC. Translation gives CAWSVVGYEQYF. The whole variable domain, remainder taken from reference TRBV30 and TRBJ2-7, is SQTIHQWPATLVQPVGSPLSLECTVEGTSNPNLYWYRQAAGRGLQLLFYSVGIGQISSEVPQNLSASRPQDRQFILSSKKLLLSDSGFYLCAWSVVGYEQYFGPGTRLTVT.

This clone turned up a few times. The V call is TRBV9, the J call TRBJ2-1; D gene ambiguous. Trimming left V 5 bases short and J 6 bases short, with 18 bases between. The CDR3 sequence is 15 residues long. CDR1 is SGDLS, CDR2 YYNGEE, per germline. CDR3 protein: CASSQGPHLGNEQFF. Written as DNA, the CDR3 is TGTGCCAGCAGTCAAGGGCCTCACTTGGGCAATGAGCAGTTCTTC.

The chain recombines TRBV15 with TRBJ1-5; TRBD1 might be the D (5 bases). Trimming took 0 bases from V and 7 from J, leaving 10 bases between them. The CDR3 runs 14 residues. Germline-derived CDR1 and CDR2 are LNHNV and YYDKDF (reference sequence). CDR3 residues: CATSRDEGDQPQHF. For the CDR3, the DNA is TGTGCCACCAGCAGAGATGAAGGGGACCAGCCCCAGCATTTT.

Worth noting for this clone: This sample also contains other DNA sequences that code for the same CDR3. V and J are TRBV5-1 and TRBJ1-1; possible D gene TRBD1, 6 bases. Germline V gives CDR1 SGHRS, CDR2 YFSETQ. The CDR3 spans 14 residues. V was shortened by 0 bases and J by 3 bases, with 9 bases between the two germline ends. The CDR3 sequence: CASSLGGGDTEAFF. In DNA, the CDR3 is TGCGCCAGCAGCTTGGGTGGGGGCGACACTGAAGCTTTCTTT.

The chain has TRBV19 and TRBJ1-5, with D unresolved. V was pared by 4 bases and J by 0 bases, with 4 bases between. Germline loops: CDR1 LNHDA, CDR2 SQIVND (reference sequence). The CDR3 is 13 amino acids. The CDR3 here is CASSRTSNQPQHF. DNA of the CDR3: TGTGCCAGTAGTAGAACTAGCAATCAGCCCCAGCATTTT.

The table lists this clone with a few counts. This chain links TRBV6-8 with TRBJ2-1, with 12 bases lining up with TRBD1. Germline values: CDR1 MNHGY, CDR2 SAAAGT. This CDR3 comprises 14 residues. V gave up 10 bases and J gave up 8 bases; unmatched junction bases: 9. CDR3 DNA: TGTGCCACTGAGGGACAGGGGGCTTTGGATGAGCAGTTCTTC. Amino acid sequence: CATEGQGALDEQFF.

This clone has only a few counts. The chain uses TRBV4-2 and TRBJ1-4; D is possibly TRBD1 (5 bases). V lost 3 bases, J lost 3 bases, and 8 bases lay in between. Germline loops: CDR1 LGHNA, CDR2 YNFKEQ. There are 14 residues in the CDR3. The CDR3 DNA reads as TGTGCCAGCAGCCAGGGGCAGCCTAATGAAAAACTGTTTTTT. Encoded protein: CASSQGQPNEKLFF.

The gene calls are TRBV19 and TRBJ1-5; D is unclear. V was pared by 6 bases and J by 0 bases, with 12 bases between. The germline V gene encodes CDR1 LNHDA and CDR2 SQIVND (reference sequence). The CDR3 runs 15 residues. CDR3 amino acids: CASRSRTVSNQPQHF. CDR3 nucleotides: TGTGCCAGTAGATCACGGACGGTTAGCAATCAGCCCCAGCATTTT.

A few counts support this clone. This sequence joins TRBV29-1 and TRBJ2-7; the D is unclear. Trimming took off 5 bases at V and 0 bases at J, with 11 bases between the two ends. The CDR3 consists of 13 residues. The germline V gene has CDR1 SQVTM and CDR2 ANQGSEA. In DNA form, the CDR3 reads TGCAGCGTTCGGCGCGCTCTCTCCTACGAGCAGTACTTC. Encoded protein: CSVRRALSYEQYF.

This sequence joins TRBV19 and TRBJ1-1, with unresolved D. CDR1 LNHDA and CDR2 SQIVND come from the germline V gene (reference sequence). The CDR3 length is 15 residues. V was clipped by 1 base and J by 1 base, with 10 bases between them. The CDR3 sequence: CASSIGVGQNTEAFF. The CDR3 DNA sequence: TGTGCCAGTAGTATAGGGGTGGGCCAGAACACTGAAGCTTTCTTT.